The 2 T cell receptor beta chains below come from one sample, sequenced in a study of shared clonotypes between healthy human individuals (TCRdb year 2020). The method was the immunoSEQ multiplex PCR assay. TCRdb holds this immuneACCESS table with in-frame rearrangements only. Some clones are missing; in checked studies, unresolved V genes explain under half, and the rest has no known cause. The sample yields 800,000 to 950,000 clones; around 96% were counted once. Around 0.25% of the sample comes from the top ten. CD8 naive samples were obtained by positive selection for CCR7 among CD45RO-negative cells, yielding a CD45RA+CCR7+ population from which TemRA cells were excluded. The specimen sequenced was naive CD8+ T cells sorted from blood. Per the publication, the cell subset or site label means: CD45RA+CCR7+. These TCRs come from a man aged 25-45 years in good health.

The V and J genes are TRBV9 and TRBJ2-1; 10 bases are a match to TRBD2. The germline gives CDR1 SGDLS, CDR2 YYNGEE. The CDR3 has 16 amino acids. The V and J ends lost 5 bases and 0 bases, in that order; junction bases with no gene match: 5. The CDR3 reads CASSPIAGGSYNEQFF. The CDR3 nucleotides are TGTGCCAGCAGTCCTATAGCGGGGGGCTCCTACAATGAGCAGTTCTTC. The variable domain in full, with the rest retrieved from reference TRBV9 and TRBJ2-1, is DSGVTQTPKHLITATGQRVTLRCSPRSGDLSVYWYQQSLDQGLQFLIQYYNGEERAKGNILERFSAQQFPDLHSELNLSSLELGDSALYFCASSPIAGGSYNEQFFGPGTRLTVL.

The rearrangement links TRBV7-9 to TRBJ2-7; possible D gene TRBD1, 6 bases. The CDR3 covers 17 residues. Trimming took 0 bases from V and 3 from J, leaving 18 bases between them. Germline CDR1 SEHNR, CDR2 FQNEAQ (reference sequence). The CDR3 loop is CASSLARMTGPSYEQYF. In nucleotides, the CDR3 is TGTGCCAGCAGCTTAGCCCGGATGACAGGTCCAAGCTACGAGCAGTACTTC. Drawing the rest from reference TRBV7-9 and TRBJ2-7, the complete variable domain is DTGVSQNPRHKITKRGQNVTFRCDPISEHNRLYWYRQTLGQGPEFLTYFQNEAQLEKSRLLSDRFSAERPKGSFSTLEIQRTEQGDSAMYLCASSLARMTGPSYEQYFGPGTRLTVT.